This T cell receptor (beta chain) was observed in a study of neurological immune-mediated disorders. This clonotype has at least ten counts. Its antigen is unidentified. General study findings and limits: The most TCR clonal expansion was seen in HTLV-1-associated myelopathy, whereas the least was seen in multiple sclerosis, below the level in healthy controls.

5'RACE generated cDNA with 10-nucleotide random UMIs. Per sequencing run, 15-18 subjects together gave over 170 million TCR-beta sequences. TCRdb re-analysed the 5' RACE reads in MiXCR, keeping a single row per CDR3 protein. The data contain about 76,000 distinct CDR3 sequences, roughly 18% of them singletons. V dropped 4 bases and J dropped 5 bases, with 18 bases sitting between them. The CDR3 covers 15 residues. Germline-derived CDR1 and CDR2 are SGHKS and YYEKEE (reference sequence). The source of this sequence is a woman in her thirties or forties in good health. This rearrangement joins TRBV5-5 to TRBJ1-1; a weak D match, TRBD1 (6 bases). Material for sequencing was PBMCs. The CDR3 DNA sequence: TGTGCCAGCAGCCCCGGTGGCCGGGGGCAGACTGAAGCTTTCTTT. Protein sequence: CASSPGGRGQTEAFF. The entire variable domain, with the rest obtained from reference TRBV5-5 and TRBJ1-1, is as follows: DAGVTQSPTHLIKTRGQQVTLRCSPISGHKSVSWYQQVLGQGPQFIFQYYEKEERGRGNFPDRFSARQFPNYSSELNVNALLLGDSALYLCASSPGGRGQTEAFFGQGTRLTVV.